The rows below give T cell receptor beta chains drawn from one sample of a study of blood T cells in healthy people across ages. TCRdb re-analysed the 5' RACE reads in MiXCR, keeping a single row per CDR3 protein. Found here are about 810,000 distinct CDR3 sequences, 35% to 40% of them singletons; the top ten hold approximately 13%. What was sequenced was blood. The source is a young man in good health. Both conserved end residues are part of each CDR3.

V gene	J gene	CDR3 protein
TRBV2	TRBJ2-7	CASSETPMLGSYEQYF
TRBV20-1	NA	CSADAPGPQYEQYF
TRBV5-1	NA	CASSSGTALYNEQYF
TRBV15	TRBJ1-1	CATSRDDRRDTEAFF
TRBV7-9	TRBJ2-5	CASSLAQTHQETQYF
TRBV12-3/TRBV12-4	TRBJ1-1	CAGSFTGGNAEAFF
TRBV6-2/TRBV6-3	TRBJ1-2	CASRHQPYGYTF
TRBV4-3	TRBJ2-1	CASSQDPLATTFNEQFF
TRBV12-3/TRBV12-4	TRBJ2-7	CASSATEPYEQYF
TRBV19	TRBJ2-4	CASSMGQLKNIQYF
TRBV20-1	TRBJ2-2	CSASRNTGELFF
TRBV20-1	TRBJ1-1	CSAYSVNTEAFF
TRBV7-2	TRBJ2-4	CASSLTGTAKNIQYF
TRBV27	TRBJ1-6	CASRIRGGEYSPLHF
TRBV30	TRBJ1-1	CAWSHRGGNTEAFF
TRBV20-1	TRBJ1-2	CSAPSAGYTF
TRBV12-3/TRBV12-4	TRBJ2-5	CASSLGTGREETQYF
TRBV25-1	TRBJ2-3	CASSDNLETLSGDTQYF
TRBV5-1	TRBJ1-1	CASTLGRAGLKAFF
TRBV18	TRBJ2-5	CASSPFPPEQYF
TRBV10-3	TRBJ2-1	CAISENREQFF
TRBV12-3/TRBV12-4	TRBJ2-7	CASSLSGLVNSYEQYF
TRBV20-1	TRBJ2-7	CSAILARDRGFLGREQYF
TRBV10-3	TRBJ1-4	CAIRGTSEKLFF
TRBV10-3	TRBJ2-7	CAISAGSSYEQYF
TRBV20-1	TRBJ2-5	CSAGGPEQYF
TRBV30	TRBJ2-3	CAWSVNRIDTQYF
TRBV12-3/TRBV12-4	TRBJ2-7	CASSLGPDRGCEQYF
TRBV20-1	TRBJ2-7	CSARSLRRGGTYNEQYF
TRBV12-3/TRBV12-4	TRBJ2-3	CASSPRTGSRTDTQYF
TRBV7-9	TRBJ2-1	CASSLGLAVETQFF
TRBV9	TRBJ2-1	CASSVDPGGTYEQFF
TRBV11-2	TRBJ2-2	CASSWGVSGELFF
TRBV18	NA	CASSTGTTYEQYF
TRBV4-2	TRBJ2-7	CASSPFDGSGGAFRCEQYF
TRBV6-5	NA	CASSPLTGTYEQYF
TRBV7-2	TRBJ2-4	CASSLGLAKKNIQYF
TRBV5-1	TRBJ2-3	CASSSEPTSTDTQYF
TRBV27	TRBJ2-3	CASRTVTPPDTQYF
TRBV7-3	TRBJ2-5	CASSPQTSGANEQYF
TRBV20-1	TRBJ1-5	CSAHEDSHSNQPQHF
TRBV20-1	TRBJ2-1	CSAAITTVHNEQFF
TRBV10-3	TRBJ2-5	CAISESGGRRKETQYF
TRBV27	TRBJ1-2	CASSASALANYGHTF
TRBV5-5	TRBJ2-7	CASSPESSYEQYF